A single T cell receptor (beta chain) is shown here with its context. Its target is not known. This sample was included in a study of T cell repertoires in cytomegalovirus infection. Study as a whole: TCR beta signatures that were public indicated CMV infection and matching HLA type.

Study-wide results and caveats: Accumulated public TCR beta family frequency recognized individuals carrying CMV together with the relevant HLA. In two of eight donors, the top clonotype was HLA-C-restricted CMV-specific.

Trimming removed 5 bases from V and 4 bases from J; junction bases left unmatched: 10. The CDR3 is 16 amino acids. Germline V gene sequence: CDR1 SSHAT, CDR2 FNYEAQ (reference sequence). Each CDR3 protein gets one entry after TCRdb re-called the reads with MiXCR. In the table there are over 45,000 distinct CDR3 sequences, about 20% of which are singletons. The TCR sequence derives from a human donor in good health (CMV status not recorded). Some clones in this sample may be carry-over from other donors' samples. Sequenced here: CD8+ T cells from cultured PBMCs, sampled from culture after CMV antigen stimulation. V gene TRBV7-7 combines with J gene TRBJ2-1, with 8 bases matching TRBD2. CDR3: CASSLRAGVMYNEQFF. The DNA for the CDR3 is TGTGCCAGCAGCCTTCGAGCGGGAGTTATGTACAATGAGCAGTTCTTC.